The rows below give T cell receptor beta chains drawn from one sample of a study of neoadjuvant nivolumab and ipilimumab in lung cancer. Profiling relied on immunoSEQ multiplex PCR, and the TCRdb table lists in-frame clones only, not all of them. The sample holds approximately 31,000 clones, 75% to 95% seen once. The sample was peripheral blood, taken after neoadjuvant nivolumab, alone or with ipilimumab, at or shortly before surgery. Receptor source: an adult with non-small cell lung cancer. The CDR3 runs from the conserved cysteine through the conserved F or W. D genes are given only for firm matches. Size is omitted from some rows. Given values are once, few, many or a class for expanded clones.

clone size	V gene	J gene	D gene	CDR3 DNA	CDR3 protein
NA	TRBV29-1	TRBJ2-7	NA	TGCAGCGTATCAGGGAGCGGGTACGAGCAGTACTTC	CSVSGSGYEQYF
NA	TRBV18	TRBJ2-3	TRBD2	TGTGCCAGCTCACGACCGGCGGGGGGCCAATTAGGCACAGATACGCAGTATTTT	CASSRPAGGQLGTDTQYF
NA	TRBV27	TRBJ2-1	TRBD2	TGTGCCAGCAGGCTTAGCGGGAGTGGGCTCATAGAGCAGTTCTTC	CASRLSGSGLIEQFF
NA	TRBV7-2	TRBJ2-7	TRBD2	TGTGCCAGCAGCTTCACTAGCGGGGGAGAGGGGGAGCAGTACTTC	CASSFTSGGEGEQYF
NA	TRBV5-6	TRBJ2-1	NA	TGTGCCAGCAGCTTGTTGGCAGGGCGCCAATTTGCTGAGCAGTTCTTC	CASSLLAGRQFAEQFF
NA	TRBV5-6	TRBJ1-3	NA	TGTGCCAGCAGATTGCTCTCTGGAAACACCATATATTTT	CASRLLSGNTIYF
NA	TRBV18	TRBJ2-5	TRBD1	TGTGCCAGCTCACTGGAGACAGGGCGTTTAGAGACCCAGTACTTC	CASSLETGRLETQYF
NA	TRBV27	TRBJ2-6	TRBD1	TGTGCCAGCAGGTTACAGGGGGCCCCGATTCTGACTTTC	CASRLQGAPILTF
NA	TRBV9	TRBJ2-3	NA	TGTGCCAGCAGCGTAGAGGGCCAGCCCGCAGATACGCAGTATTTT	CASSVEGQPADTQYF
NA	TRBV5-1	TRBJ2-2	NA	TGCGCCAGCAGCTTGGCCCCCGGGGAGCTGTTTTTT	CASSLAPGELFF
once	TRBV5-1	TRBJ1-1	TRBD1	TGCGCCAGCAGCCCGATGGGGACAGCCTCCATGAACACTGAAGCTTTCTTT	CASSPMGTASMNTEAFF